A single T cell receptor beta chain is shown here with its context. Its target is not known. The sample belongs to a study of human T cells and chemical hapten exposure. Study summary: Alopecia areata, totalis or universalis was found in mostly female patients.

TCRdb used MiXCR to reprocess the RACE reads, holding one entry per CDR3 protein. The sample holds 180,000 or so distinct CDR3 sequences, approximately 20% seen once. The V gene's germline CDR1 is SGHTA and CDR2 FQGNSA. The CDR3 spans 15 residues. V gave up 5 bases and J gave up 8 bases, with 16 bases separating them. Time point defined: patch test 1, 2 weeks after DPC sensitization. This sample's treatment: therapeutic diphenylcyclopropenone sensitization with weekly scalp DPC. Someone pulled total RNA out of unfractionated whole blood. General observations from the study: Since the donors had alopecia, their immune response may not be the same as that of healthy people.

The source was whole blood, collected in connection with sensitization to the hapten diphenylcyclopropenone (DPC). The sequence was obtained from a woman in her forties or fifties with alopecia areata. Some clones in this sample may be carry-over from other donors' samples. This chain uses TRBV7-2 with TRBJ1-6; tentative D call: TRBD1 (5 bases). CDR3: CASSNTRQTHSPLHF. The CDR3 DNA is TGTGCCAGCAGCAATACCAGACAGACACATTCACCCCTCCACTTT. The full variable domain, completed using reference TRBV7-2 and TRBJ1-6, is GAGVSQSPSNKVTEKGKDVELRCDPISGHTALYWYRQSLGQGLEFLIYFQGNSAPDKSGLPSDRFSAERTGGSVSTLTIQRTQQEDSAVYLCASSNTRQTHSPLHFGNGTRLTVT.